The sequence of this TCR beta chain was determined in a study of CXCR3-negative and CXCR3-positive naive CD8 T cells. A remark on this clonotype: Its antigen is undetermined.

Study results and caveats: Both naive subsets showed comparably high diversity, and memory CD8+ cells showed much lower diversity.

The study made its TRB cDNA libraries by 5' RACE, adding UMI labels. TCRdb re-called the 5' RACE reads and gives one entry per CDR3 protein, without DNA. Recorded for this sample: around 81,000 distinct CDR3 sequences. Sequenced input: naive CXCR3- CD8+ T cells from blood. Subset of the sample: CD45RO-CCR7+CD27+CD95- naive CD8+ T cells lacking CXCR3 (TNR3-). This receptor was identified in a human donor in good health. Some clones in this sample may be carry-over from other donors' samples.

This chain's CDR3 is CASSQTTRGPYEQYF. The chain recombines TRBV4-3 with TRBJ2-7; the TCRdb call, TRBD1, lacks DNA for checking. The CDR3 is 15 residues long. Germline V CDR1 and CDR2: LGHNA, YSLEER.